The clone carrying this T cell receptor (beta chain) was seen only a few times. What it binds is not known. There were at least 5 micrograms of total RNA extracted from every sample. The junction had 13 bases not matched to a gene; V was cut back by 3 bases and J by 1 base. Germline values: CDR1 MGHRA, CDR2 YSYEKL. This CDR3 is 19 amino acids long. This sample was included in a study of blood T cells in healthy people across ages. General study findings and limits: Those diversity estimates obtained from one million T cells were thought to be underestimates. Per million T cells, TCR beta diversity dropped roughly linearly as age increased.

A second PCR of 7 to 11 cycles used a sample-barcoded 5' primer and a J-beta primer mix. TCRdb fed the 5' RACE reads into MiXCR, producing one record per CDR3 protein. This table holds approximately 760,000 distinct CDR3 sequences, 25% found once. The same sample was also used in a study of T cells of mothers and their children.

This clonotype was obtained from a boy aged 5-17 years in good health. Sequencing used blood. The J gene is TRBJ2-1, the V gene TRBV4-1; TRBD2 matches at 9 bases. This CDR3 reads CASSHPGLSGGPSYNEQFF. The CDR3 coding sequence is TGCGCCAGCAGCCACCCTGGGCTCAGCGGGGGGCCTTCCTACAATGAGCAGTTCTTC.